A selection of T cell receptor beta chains follows, all from one sample in a study of blood T cell repertoires in COVID-19. Generated by immunoSEQ multiplex PCR, the TCRdb table keeps only in-frame clones and is missing some. This sample yields about 140,000 clones, of which 65% to 85% are seen a single time; about 8% belongs to the top ten. The sequencing sample was made of peripheral blood. These TCRs come from a human donor in a cohort sampled during active COVID-19. The CDR3 runs from the conserved cysteine through the conserved F or W. A D gene is named only where the DNA matches it firmly. Size values are once, few and many counts, or a class for expanded clones, and some rows have none.

J gene | D gene | clone size | V gene | CDR3 DNA | CDR3 protein
TRBJ2-7 | TRBD2 | - | TRBV4-2 | TGTGCCAGCAGCCAGTCTCAGCGGGGGGGCCCCTTCGAGCAGTACTTC | CASSQSQRGGPFEQYF
TRBJ2-2 | TRBD2 | once | TRBV7-8 | TGTGCCAGCAGCCTAGCGGGGGGTCGGATAGGGGAGCTGTTTTTT | CASSLAGGRIGELFF
TRBJ2-7 | - | - | TRBV19 | TGTGCCAGTAGTGCCCGGGTGATTATGGGCGAGCAGTACTTC | CASSARVIMGEQYF
TRBJ2-3 | TRBD2 | - | TRBV10-3 | TGTGCCATCAGTGAGGCGGGGGGATCCACAGATACGCAGTATTTT | CAISEAGGSTDTQYF
TRBJ2-4 | - | - | TRBV7-2 | TGTGCCAGCAGCTTAAACGCGGCGAACATTCAGTACTTC | CASSLNAANIQYF
TRBJ2-1 | TRBD2 | - | TRBV29-1 | TGCAGCGCCCAGCGGGGGAATGAGCAGTTCTTC | CSAQRGNEQFF
TRBJ2-7 | TRBD1 | - | TRBV3-1/TRBV3-2 | TGTGCCAGCACCAGGGACAGCGAAGCCTACGAGCAGTACTTC | CASTRDSEAYEQYF
TRBJ1-1 | - | - | TRBV11-2 | TGTGCCAGCAGCTTAGACAGGGCCCAGTTAGCTTTCTTT | CASSLDRAQLAFF
TRBJ2-7 | - | - | TRBV29-1 | TGCAGCGCCACCCCCGGTCTCGACTACGAGCAGTACTTC | CSATPGLDYEQYF
TRBJ2-3 | - | - | TRBV9 | TGTGCCAGCAGCTCCGGCGGGGGCACAGATACGCAGTATTTT | CASSSGGGTDTQYF
TRBJ1-5 | - | - | TRBV5-5 | TGTGCCAGCAGCCTGGGGTCCGGGCAGCCCCAGCATTTT | CASSLGSGQPQHF
TRBJ1-1 | - | - | TRBV6-2/TRBV6-3 | TGTGCCAGCAGTCACCCTAGGGGAAACACTGAAGCTTTCTTT | CASSHPRGNTEAFF
TRBJ1-4 | TRBD1 | - | TRBV25-1 | TGTGCCAGCAGGGCTACACAGGGGGCCGGTGAAAAACTGTTTTTT | CASRATQGAGEKLFF
TRBJ2-2 | - | - | TRBV5-1 | TGCGCCAGCAGCCGGACGGGGGAAAGTATGGGCGGGGAGCTGTTTTTT | CASSRTGESMGGELFF
TRBJ1-2 | - | - | TRBV4-2 | TGTGCCAGCAGCCAAGACCCCGGGCCCGCGGGTGGCTACACCTTC | CASSQDPGPAGGYTF